One T cell receptor (beta chain) is described in this entry. This sample is drawn from a study of T cell changes during pregnancy in multiple sclerosis. Clones were read by immunoSEQ multiplex PCR, and TCRdb kept only the in-frame ones, dropping some. This sample has some 70,000 clones; around 90% occur once, and the top ten carry under 0.35%. Germline V lookup: CDR1 SGHNT, CDR2 YYREEE (reference sequence). The V end was cut by 1 base, the J end by 2 bases, with 6 bases between. CDR3 length: 13 amino acids. The source of this sequence is a female donor in good health, enrolled as a control in a pregnancy study. Here the sequenced sample was CD4+ T cells from peripheral blood mononuclear cells, taken in the third trimester of pregnancy. The chain uses TRBV5-4 and TRBJ1-2, with D possibly matching TRBD1 (5 bases). CDR3 in amino acids: CASSLRGNYGYTF. The CDR3 DNA follows: TGTGCCAGCAGCTTGCGGGGGAACTATGGCTACACCTTC.